This paragraph covers one T cell receptor beta chain sequence. Its antigen is as yet unknown. This sample is drawn from a study of T cell responses to AZD1222 COVID-19 vaccine. Overall study context: Timing groups of about 4 and about 12 weeks for second doses were pooled.

Sequencing was performed with immunoSEQ multiplex PCR; in TCRdb, only in-frame clones are kept and a portion is missing. The data show fewer than 130,000 clones, with around 90% seen just once and roughly 7.8% held by the top ten. Overall study findings and caveats: Spike-specific TCR breadth and depth both grew after two AZD1222 doses. Just a handful of AZD1222 recipients tested seropositive at baseline. After the peak T cell response, and only then, were repertoires sampled.

Losses at the gene ends were 5 bases for V and 0 bases for J; bases not matched to a gene: 5. CDR3 size: 15 residues. In germline, CDR1 is MDHEN, CDR2 SYDVKM. The receptor's source is an adult in good health. V is TRBV28 and J is TRBJ1-2, with 8 bases matching TRBD1. Material: peripheral blood, obtained on day 0 of AZD1222 vaccination. Here the CDR3 DNA reads TGTGCCAGCAGTCCTGGGGACAGGACTAACTATGGCTACACCTTC. It specifies CASSPGDRTNYGYTF.